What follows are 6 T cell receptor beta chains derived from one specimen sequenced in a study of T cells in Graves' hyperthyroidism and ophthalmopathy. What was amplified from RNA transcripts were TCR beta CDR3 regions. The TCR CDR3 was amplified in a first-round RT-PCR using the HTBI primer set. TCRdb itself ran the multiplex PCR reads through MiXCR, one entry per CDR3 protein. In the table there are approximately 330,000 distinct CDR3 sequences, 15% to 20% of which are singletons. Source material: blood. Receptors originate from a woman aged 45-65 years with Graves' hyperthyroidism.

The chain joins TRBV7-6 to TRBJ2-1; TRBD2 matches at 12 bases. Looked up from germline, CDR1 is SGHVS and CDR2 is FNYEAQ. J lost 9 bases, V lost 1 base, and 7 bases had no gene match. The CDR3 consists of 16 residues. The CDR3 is CASSLGLAGDWGEQFF. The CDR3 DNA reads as TGTGCCAGCAGCTTAGGACTAGCGGGGGACTGGGGTGAGCAGTTCTTC.

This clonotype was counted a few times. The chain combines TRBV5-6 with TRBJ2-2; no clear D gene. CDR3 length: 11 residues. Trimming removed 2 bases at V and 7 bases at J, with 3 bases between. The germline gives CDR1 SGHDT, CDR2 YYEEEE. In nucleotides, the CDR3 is TGTGCCAGCAGCTTTAACGGGGAGCTGTTTTTT. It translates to CASSFNGELFF.

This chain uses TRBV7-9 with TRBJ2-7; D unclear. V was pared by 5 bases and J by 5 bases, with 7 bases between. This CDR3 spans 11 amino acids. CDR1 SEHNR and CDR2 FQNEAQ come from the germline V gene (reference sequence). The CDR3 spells CASSVVNEQYF. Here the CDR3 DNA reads TGTGCCAGCAGCGTAGTTAACGAGCAGTACTTC.

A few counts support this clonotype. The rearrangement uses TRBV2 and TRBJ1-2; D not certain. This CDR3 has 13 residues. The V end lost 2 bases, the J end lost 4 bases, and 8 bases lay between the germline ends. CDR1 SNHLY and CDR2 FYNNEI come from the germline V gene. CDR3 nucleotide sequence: TGTGCCAGCAGTGAACGGGCGGTCTATGGCTACACCTTC. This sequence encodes CASSERAVYGYTF.

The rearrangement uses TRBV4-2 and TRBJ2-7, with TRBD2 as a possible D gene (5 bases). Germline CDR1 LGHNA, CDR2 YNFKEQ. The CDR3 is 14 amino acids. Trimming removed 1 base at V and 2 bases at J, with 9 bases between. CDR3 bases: TGTGCCAGCAGCCAAGGCGGGCCTGCCTACGAGCAGTACTTC. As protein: CASSQGGPAYEQYF.

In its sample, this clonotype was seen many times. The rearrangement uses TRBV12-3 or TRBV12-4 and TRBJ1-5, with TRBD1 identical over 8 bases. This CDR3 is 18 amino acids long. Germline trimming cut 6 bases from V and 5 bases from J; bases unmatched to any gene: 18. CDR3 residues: CASSFLPLPDRVDQPQHF. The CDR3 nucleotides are TGTGCCAGCAGCTTTCTCCCACTCCCGGACAGGGTGGATCAGCCCCAGCATTTT.